This T cell receptor (beta chain) is drawn from a study of cytomegalovirus exposure and HLA in healthy donors. It was with 60 Vbeta and 13 Jbeta primers that the PCR ran. Here immunoSEQ multiplex PCR was the method, and the copy in TCRdb shows in-frame clones only, minus some. The table has over 100,000 clones, under 85% seen once. The germline V gene has CDR1 SGHTA and CDR2 FQGTGA. The ends were cut back, 0 bases at V and 1 base at J, with 18 bases in the middle. CDR3 length: 19 amino acids. This TCR was sampled from a woman in her 50s in good health and CMV-seropositive. The sample was PBMCs. V is TRBV7-3 and J is TRBJ2-2; D is perhaps TRBD2 (5 bases). CDR3 in amino acids: CASSLTAPLKRENTGELFF. DNA of the CDR3: TGTGCCAGCAGCTTAACAGCGCCCCTTAAGAGGGAGAACACCGGGGAGCTGTTTTTT.